This section outlines one T cell receptor beta chain sequence together with its context. The antigen is not known. PCR was performed using 60 Vbeta and 13 Jbeta primers. Here immunoSEQ multiplex PCR was the method, and the copy in TCRdb shows in-frame clones only, minus some. The table has 150,000 to 200,000 clones, approximately 84% seen once. The sample originates from a study of cytomegalovirus exposure and HLA in healthy donors. The CDR3 sequence is 14 residues long. From germline, CDR1 is SEHNR and CDR2 FQNEAQ (reference sequence). Between the trimmed V and J ends, which lost 1 base and 4 bases, there was a span of 5 bases. Points from the study as a whole: Later analysis identified a missense DCLRE1C variant that was linked to TCR beta V- and J-gene trimming.

The clonotype comes from a woman aged 30 to 39 in good health and CMV-seropositive. The chain employs TRBV7-9 and TRBJ1-6; the D is unclear. The sequenced sample consisted of PBMCs. This CDR3 is CASSLGDYNSPLHF. DNA for the CDR3: TGTGCCAGCAGCTTAGGAGATTATAATTCACCCCTCCACTTT.